What follows is one T cell receptor (beta chain) and its context. V gave up 4 bases and J gave up 9 bases, with 15 bases separating them. Germline values: CDR1 LNHNV, CDR2 YYDKDF (reference sequence). This CDR3 contains 13 residues. The entry originates in a study of blood T cells in healthy people across ages. Sample-barcoded 5' priming and a J-beta primer mix drove a second PCR of about 7 to 11 cycles. TCRdb called the 5' RACE reads again in MiXCR, with one record for every CDR3 protein. The repertoire holds more than 650,000 distinct CDR3 sequences, with approximately 53% as singletons. Sequenced material: blood. The origin of this receptor is an elderly man in good health. The chain uses TRBV15 and TRBJ1-1; the D gene is possibly TRBD1 (6 bases). The CDR3: CATSIETGSKAFF. The DNA for the CDR3 is TGTGCCACCAGCATAGAAACAGGGTCGAAAGCTTTCTTT. The whole variable domain, remainder taken from reference TRBV15 and TRBJ1-1, is DAMVIQNPRYQVTQFGKPVTLSCSQTLNHNVMYWYQQKSSQAPKLLFHYYDKDFNNEADTPDNFQSRRPNTSFCFLDIRSPGLGDTAMYLCATSIETGSKAFFGQGTRLTVV.